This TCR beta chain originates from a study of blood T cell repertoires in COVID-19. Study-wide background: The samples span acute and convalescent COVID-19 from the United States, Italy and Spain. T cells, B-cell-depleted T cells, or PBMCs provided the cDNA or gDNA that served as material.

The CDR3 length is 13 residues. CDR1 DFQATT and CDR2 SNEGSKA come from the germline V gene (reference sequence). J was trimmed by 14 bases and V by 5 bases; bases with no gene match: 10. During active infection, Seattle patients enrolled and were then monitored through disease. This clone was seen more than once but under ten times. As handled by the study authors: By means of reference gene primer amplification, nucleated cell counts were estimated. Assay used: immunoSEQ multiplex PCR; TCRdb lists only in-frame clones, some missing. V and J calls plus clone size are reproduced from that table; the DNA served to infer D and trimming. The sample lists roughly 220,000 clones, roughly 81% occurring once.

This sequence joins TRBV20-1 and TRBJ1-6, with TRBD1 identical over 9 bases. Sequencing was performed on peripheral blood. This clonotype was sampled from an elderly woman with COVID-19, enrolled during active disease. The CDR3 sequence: CSAGDRGAVSLHF. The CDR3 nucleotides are TGCAGTGCTGGTGACAGGGGGGCCGTATCCCTCCACTTT.